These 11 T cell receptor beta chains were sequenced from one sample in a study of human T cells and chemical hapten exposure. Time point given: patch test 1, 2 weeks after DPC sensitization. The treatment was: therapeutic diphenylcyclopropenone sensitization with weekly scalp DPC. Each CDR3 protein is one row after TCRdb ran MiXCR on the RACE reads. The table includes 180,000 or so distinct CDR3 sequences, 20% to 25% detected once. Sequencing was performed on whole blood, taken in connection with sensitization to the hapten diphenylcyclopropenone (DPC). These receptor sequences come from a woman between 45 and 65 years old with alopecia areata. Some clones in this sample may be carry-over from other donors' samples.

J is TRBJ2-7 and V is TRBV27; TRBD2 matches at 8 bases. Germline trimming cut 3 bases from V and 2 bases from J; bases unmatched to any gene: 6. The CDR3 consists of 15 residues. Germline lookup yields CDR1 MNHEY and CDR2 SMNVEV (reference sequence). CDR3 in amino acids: CASSFGSGAAYEQYF. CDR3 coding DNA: TGTGCCAGCAGTTTTGGTAGCGGGGCAGCCTACGAGCAGTACTTC.

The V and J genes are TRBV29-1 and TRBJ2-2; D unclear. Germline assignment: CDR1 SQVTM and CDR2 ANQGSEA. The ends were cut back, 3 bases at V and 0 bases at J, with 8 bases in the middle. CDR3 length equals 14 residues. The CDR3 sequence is CSVDGGSNTGELFF. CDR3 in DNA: TGCAGCGTTGATGGTGGATCGAACACCGGGGAGCTGTTTTTT.

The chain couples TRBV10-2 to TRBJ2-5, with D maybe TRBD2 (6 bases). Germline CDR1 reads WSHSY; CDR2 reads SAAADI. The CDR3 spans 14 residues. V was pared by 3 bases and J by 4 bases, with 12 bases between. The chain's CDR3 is CASSEGRQGETQYF. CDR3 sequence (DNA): TGCGCCAGCAGTGAAGGGAGGCAGGGAGAGACCCAGTACTTC.

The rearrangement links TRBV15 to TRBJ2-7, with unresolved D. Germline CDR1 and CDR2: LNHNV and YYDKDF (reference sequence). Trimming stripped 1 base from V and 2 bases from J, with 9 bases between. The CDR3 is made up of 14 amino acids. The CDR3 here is CATSRGNGAYEQYF. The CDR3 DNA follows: TGTGCCACCAGCAGAGGAAACGGTGCCTACGAGCAGTACTTC.

The CDR3 loop is CASSLGQGLKTQYF. The CDR3 DNA sequence: TGTGCCAGCAGCCTCGGACAGGGGTTGAAGACCCAGTACTTC. This chain joins TRBV28 and TRBJ2-5; 9 nucleotides match TRBD1. V trimming: 6 bases; J trimming: 6 bases; junction bases outside the gene matches: 8. CDR3 length equals 14 residues. Germline assignment: CDR1 MDHEN and CDR2 SYDVKM.

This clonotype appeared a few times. CDR3 loop: CASSYSIQGPVGEQYF. The CDR3 region has the DNA TGTGCCAGCAGTTACTCGATTCAGGGGCCGGTGGGAGAGCAGTACTTC. The V call is TRBV6-5, the J call TRBJ2-7; possible D gene TRBD1, 6 bases. Per the germline V gene, CDR1 is MNHEY and CDR2 is SVGAGI. V lost 0 bases and J lost 7, with 19 bases in between. The length of the CDR3 is 16 residues.

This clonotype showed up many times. Written as DNA, the CDR3 is TGTGCCAGCACTACGACAGGTTCCTACGAGCAGTACTTC. Its translation is CASTTTGSYEQYF. The chain is built from TRBV18 and TRBJ2-7; maybe TRBD1 (6 bases). This CDR3 has 13 amino acids. V was pared by 8 bases and J by 1 base, with 12 bases between. Germline values: CDR1 KGHSH, CDR2 LQKENI.

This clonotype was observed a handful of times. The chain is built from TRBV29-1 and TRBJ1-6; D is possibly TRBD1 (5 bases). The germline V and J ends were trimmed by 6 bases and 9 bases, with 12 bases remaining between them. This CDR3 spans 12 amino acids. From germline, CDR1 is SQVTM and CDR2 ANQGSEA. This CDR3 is CSVGGLSSPLHF. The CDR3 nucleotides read TGCAGCGTGGGGGGTTTGAGTTCACCCCTCCACTTT.

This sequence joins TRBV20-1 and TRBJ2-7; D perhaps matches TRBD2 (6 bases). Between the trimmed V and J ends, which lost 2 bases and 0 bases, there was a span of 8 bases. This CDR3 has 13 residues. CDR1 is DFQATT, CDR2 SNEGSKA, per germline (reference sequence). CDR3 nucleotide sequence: TGCAGTGCTAGAAGCGGGCTCTCCTACGAGCAGTACTTC. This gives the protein CSARSGLSYEQYF.

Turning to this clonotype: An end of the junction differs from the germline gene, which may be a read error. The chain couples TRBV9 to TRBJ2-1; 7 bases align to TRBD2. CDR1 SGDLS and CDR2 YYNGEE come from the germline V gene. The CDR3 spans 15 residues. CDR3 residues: CARSGTSAAYNEQFF. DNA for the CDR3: TGTGCCAGAAGCGGTACTAGCGCTGCCTACAATGAGCAGTTCTTC.

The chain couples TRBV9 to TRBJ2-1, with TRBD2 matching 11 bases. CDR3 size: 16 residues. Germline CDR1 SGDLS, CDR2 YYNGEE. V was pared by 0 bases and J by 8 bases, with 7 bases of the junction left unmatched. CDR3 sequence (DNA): TGTGCCAGCAGCGTAGTATCGCTAGCGGGAGGCGATGAGCAGTTCTTC. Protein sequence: CASSVVSLAGGDEQFF.